A single sample gave rise to the 22 T cell receptor beta chains below, sequenced in a study of response to subunit inactivated influenza vaccine. MiXCR was run by TCRdb on the RT-PCR reads, yielding one entry per CDR3 protein. The data hold 150,000 or so distinct CDR3 sequences, with over 8.5% observed a single time. The sample here was CD8+ T cells sorted from PBMCs, taken approximately 25 months after vaccination. These receptors were taken from a man aged 50-75 years who received an inactivated influenza vaccine.

This clonotype turned up a few times. The V gene is TRBV5-1, the J gene TRBJ2-2; 11 nucleotides agree with TRBD1. V was clipped by 2 bases and J by 5 bases; unmatched bases: 2. Germline V gene sequence: CDR1 SGHRS, CDR2 YFSETQ. The CDR3 loop spans 15 amino acids. The CDR3: CASSFGQGATGELFF. The CDR3 DNA reads as TGCGCCAGCAGCTTCGGACAGGGGGCTACCGGGGAGCTGTTTTTT. Variable domain in full (rest from reference TRBV5-1 and TRBJ2-2): KAGVTQTPRYLIKTRGQQVTLSCSPISGHRSVSWYQQTPGQGLQFLFEYFSETQRNKGNFPGRFSGRQFSNSRSEMNVSTLELGDSALYLCASSFGQGATGELFFGEGSRLTVL.

This clonotype occurred a few times. The gene calls are TRBV25-1 and TRBJ1-6; the D is unclear. The CDR3 has 13 residues. Between the trimmed V and J ends, which lost 2 bases and 9 bases, there was a span of 8 bases. CDR1 and CDR2 from the germline V gene are MGHDK and SYGVNS. The CDR3 loop reads CASSEVGISPLHF. CDR3 nucleotide sequence: TGTGCCAGCAGTGAAGTCGGAATTTCACCCCTCCACTTT. The full variable domain, rest sourced from reference TRBV25-1 and TRBJ1-6, is EADIYQTPRYLVIGTGKKITLECSQTMGHDKMYWYQQDPGMELHLIHYSYGVNSTEKGDLSSESTVSRIRTEHFPLTLESARPSHTSQYLCASSEVGISPLHFGNGTRLTVT.

The CDR3 loop reads CASSSNRGMNTGELFF. The CDR3 DNA reads TGTGCCAGCAGCTCGAACAGGGGAATGAACACCGGGGAGCTGTTTTTT. The chain recombines TRBV12-3 or TRBV12-4 with TRBJ2-2; 7 positions match TRBD1. The trim removed 6 bases at V and 1 base at J, leaving 8 bases unmatched. The CDR3 loop spans 16 amino acids.

In this sample, this clonotype turned up a few times. The gene calls are TRBV29-1 and TRBJ2-7; D perhaps matches TRBD2 (5 bases). With 4 bases removed from V and 2 bases from J, the gap between germline ends came to 12 bases. The germline gives CDR1 SQVTM, CDR2 ANQGSEA. The CDR3 is made up of 13 amino acids. Written as DNA, the CDR3 is TGCAGCGTTGCCGTGAGGGAGACCTACGAGCAGTACTTC. Residues: CSVAVRETYEQYF.

This sequence joins TRBV4-3 and TRBJ2-2; 7 bases match TRBD1. V was clipped by 3 bases and J by 0 bases; unmatched bases: 1. This CDR3 comprises 15 residues. Germline CDR1 LGHNA, CDR2 YSLEER. The CDR3 nucleotides are TGCGCCAGCAGCCAGGGGACAGCGAACACCGGGGAGCTGTTTTTT. It is translated as CASSQGTANTGELFF.

The rearrangement joins TRBV5-1 to TRBJ1-2; no definite D call. CDR1 and CDR2 (germline): SGHRS, YFSETQ. V lost 0 bases, J lost 7 bases, and 16 bases lay in between. The CDR3 has 15 residues. The CDR3 loop is CASSLDLGRQAGYTF. In nucleotides, the CDR3 is TGCGCCAGCAGCTTGGACCTTGGGCGTCAGGCTGGCTACACCTTC.

The chain has TRBV28 and TRBJ1-2; no firm D call. Germline CDR1 is MDHEN and CDR2 is SYDVKM. V shed 5 bases and J shed 3 bases, with 10 bases lying between them. This CDR3 comprises 13 residues. The CDR3 reads CASSLDGYYGYTF. CDR3 DNA: TGTGCCAGCAGTCTCGACGGCTACTATGGCTACACCTTC.

The genes are TRBV4-2 and TRBJ2-1; no clear D gene. Germline lookup yields CDR1 LGHNA and CDR2 YNFKEQ. This CDR3 has 15 amino acids. V dropped 0 bases and J dropped 7 bases, with 13 bases sitting between them. The CDR3 nucleotides are TGTGCCAGCAGCCAAGATACAGACGTGCGGAATGAGCAGTTCTTC. Its protein is CASSQDTDVRNEQFF.

In nucleotides, the CDR3 is TGTGCCAGCAGTGAATTAGGGGTACAATACGAGCAGTACTTC. Translated, it gives CASSELGVQYEQYF. The chain joins TRBV25-1 to TRBJ2-7; TRBD1 might be the D (5 bases). Trimming removed 1 base at V and 4 bases at J, with 11 bases between. The CDR3 spans 14 residues. Germline V gene data show CDR1 as MGHDK and CDR2 as SYGVNS.

This clonotype has just a few counts. The chain links TRBV6-1 to TRBJ2-7; 11 bases are shared with TRBD2. The CDR3 covers 15 residues. J lost 2 bases, V lost 3 bases, and 3 bases had no gene match. CDR1 MNHNS and CDR2 SASEGT come from the germline V gene. The CDR3, as DNA: TGTGCCAGCAGTGATGGACTAGCGGGCCCCTACGAGCAGTACTTC. Protein: CASSDGLAGPYEQYF.

This clonotype was recorded many times. The chain has TRBV25-1 and TRBJ2-1; 8 bases fit TRBD1. The CDR3 spans 15 residues. V lost 6 bases and J lost 2; bases outside the gene matches: 6. CDR1 and CDR2 from the germline V gene are MGHDK and SYGVNS. CDR3 in DNA: TGTGCCAGCAGCCCTGGACAGGGTCCCTACAATGAGCAGTTCTTC. It codes for CASSPGQGPYNEQFF.

This clonotype turned up a few times. The chain joins TRBV11-2 to TRBJ2-1; 11 bases fit TRBD2. Trimming at V came to 4 bases and at J to 5 bases, leaving 1 base not matched to a gene. In germline, CDR1 is SGHAT, CDR2 FQNNGV. This CDR3 spans 14 amino acids. The CDR3 DNA follows: TGTGCCAGCAGCTCTAGCGGGGGGCACAATGAGCAGTTCTTC. Translation: CASSSSGGHNEQFF.

This chain joins TRBV28 and TRBJ2-3, with 10 bases identical to TRBD2. Per the germline V gene, CDR1 is MDHEN and CDR2 is SYDVKM. With V trimmed by 5 bases and J by 4 bases, 3 bases remained unmatched. CDR3 size: 14 residues. The CDR3 DNA reads as TGTGCCAGCAGTCTAGCGGGAGCTCCAGATACGCAGTATTTT. Its translation is CASSLAGAPDTQYF.

This clonotype was detected only a few times. This chain uses TRBV28 with TRBJ2-3; D perhaps matches TRBD2 (5 bases). This CDR3 region has 15 residues. The germline gives CDR1 MDHEN, CDR2 SYDVKM. The V gene lost 2 bases and the J gene lost 6 bases, with 15 bases spanning the gap. In DNA form, the CDR3 reads TGTGCCAGCAGTTTACGGAGGTCGAGGCTCGATACGCAGTATTTT. Translation gives CASSLRRSRLDTQYF.

This clonotype appeared a few times. The chain carries TRBV5-6 and TRBJ2-2; D is unresolved. V dropped 0 bases and J dropped 1 base, with 7 bases sitting between them. CDR1 SGHDT and CDR2 YYEEEE come from the germline V gene. The CDR3 runs to 15 residues. The CDR3 protein is CASSLEGRNTGELFF. DNA of the CDR3: TGTGCCAGCAGCTTGGAAGGCAGGAACACCGGGGAGCTGTTTTTT.

This clonotype was recorded a few times. CDR3 coding DNA: TGTGCCAGCAGCGTGGAGGGACTAGTTTACAATGAGCAGTTCTTC. Residues: CASSVEGLVYNEQFF. The V gene is TRBV9, the J gene TRBJ2-1; 8 nucleotides line up with TRBD2. CDR1 SGDLS and CDR2 YYNGEE come from the germline V gene. The J segment lost 4 bases and the V segment lost 2 bases, leaving 5 bases of the junction unmatched. The CDR3 length is 15 residues.

This clonotype was found a few times. The chain links TRBV6-1 to TRBJ2-4, with TRBD1 matching over 7 bases. This CDR3 spans 17 amino acids. Per the germline V gene, CDR1 is MNHNS and CDR2 is SASEGT. The trim removed 6 bases at V and 0 bases at J, leaving 11 bases unmatched. CDR3 in amino acids: CASRRLGTALAKNIQYF. CDR3 DNA sequence: TGTGCCAGCAGAAGACTTGGGACAGCCCTAGCCAAAAACATTCAGTACTTC.

J is TRBJ2-1 and V is TRBV6-1; 10 nucleotides align to TRBD2. Trimming removed 5 bases from V and 4 bases from J; junction bases left unmatched: 8. The CDR3 contains 16 residues. Looked up from germline, CDR1 is MNHNS and CDR2 is SASEGT. CDR3 DNA: TGTGCCAGCAGTCTGGTAGCGGGGGGCTTTTACAATGAGCAGTTCTTC. Encoded protein: CASSLVAGGFYNEQFF.

This clonotype was detected ten times or more. This chain joins TRBV25-1 and TRBJ2-1, with a weak D call TRBD2 (6 bases). The CDR3 covers 15 residues. The V end was cut by 1 base, the J end by 0 bases, with 7 bases between. Looked up from germline, CDR1 is MGHDK and CDR2 is SYGVNS. The CDR3 bases are TGTGCCAGCAGTGAATTCGGGAGCTCCTACAATGAGCAGTTCTTC. Encoded protein: CASSEFGSSYNEQFF.

The gene calls are TRBV7-3 and TRBJ2-7, with 10 bases matching TRBD1. Germline CDR1 SGHTA, CDR2 FQGTGA. V was pared by 5 bases and J by 6 bases, with 4 bases of the junction left unmatched. The CDR3 contains 13 residues. Here the CDR3 DNA reads TGTGCCAGCAGCCAAGGGACAGGGGCCGAGCAGTACTTC. Protein sequence: CASSQGTGAEQYF.

This clonotype has just a few counts. The chain carries TRBV15 and TRBJ2-3, with 9 nucleotides matching TRBD2. With 6 bases clipped from V and 6 bases from J, the junction kept 7 bases outside the gene matches. The V gene's germline CDR1 is LNHNV and CDR2 YYDKDF (reference sequence). CDR3 length equals 14 residues. CDR3 DNA sequence: TGTGCCACCAGTTTTAGCGGGAGTACGGATACGCAGTATTTT. This encodes CATSFSGSTDTQYF.

The chain couples TRBV5-1 to TRBJ2-1; D gene unclear. Trimming pared 0 bases from V and 0 bases from J, leaving 7 bases between. The CDR3 is 15 amino acids. From germline, CDR1 is SGHRS and CDR2 YFSETQ. CDR3 residues: CASSLDWSSYNEQFF. In DNA, the CDR3 is TGCGCCAGCAGCTTGGACTGGAGCTCCTACAATGAGCAGTTCTTC.